One sample yielded the 31 T cell receptor beta chains listed below, sequenced in a study of vaccination and CD4 T cells after COVID-19. These receptors' antigens are unknown. Described treatment: roughly 10-day PBMC culture with coronavirus spike peptide pools or control peptides (ViraFEST assay). The assay that was used to sequence DNA from cultured CD4+ T cells was the Oncomine TCR Beta short-read assay. Each CDR3 protein gets one entry after TCRdb re-called the PCR reads with MiXCR. The sample comprises 8,500 to 13,000 distinct CDR3 sequences, 22% of which are singletons, and about 12% rests with the top ten. Source: CD4+ T cells from blood, cultured in vitro, taken after SARS-CoV-2 vaccination. These receptors were collected from a human donor who had recovered from COVID-19.

The chain combines TRBV28 with TRBJ2-1; TRBD2 matches at 9 bases. The CDR3 is 14 residues long. CDR1 is MDHEN, CDR2 SYDVKM, per germline. V lost 6 bases, J lost 4 bases, and 4 bases stayed unmatched. CDR3 DNA sequence: TGTGCCAGCAGCACTAGCGGGCCTTACAATGAGCAGTTCTTC. It yields the protein CASSTSGPYNEQFF.

The chain uses TRBV19 and TRBJ2-2, with 8 bases aligning to TRBD2. With V trimmed by 6 bases and J by 3 bases, 18 bases remained unmatched. This CDR3 region has 19 residues. The V gene's germline CDR1 is LNHDA and CDR2 SQIVND (reference sequence). CDR3 DNA sequence: TGTGCCAGTAGCCCCTGGGGAGCGGGAGTAAAGGGCGACACCGGGGAGCTGTTTTTT. Its protein product is CASSPWGAGVKGDTGELFF.

A few counts support this clonotype. The V gene is TRBV24-1, the J gene TRBJ2-1; 8 bases are a match to TRBD1. V lost 1 base, J lost 3 bases, and 4 bases stayed unmatched. The CDR3 is 16 amino acids. Germline values: CDR1 KGHDR, CDR2 SFDVKD. As DNA, the CDR3 is TGTGCCACCAGTGATTTTGGGACAGGAAGCTACAATGAGCAGTTCTTC. It is translated as CATSDFGTGSYNEQFF.

The chain couples TRBV4-3 to TRBJ1-2, with D unclear. Germline CDR1 and CDR2: LGHNA and YSLEER. This CDR3 is built from 15 residues. Trimming cost V 4 bases and J 7 bases, with 19 bases left between them. CDR3 coding DNA: TGCGCCAGCAGCCGAGAGGTCCGAGCCCCCCTTGGCTACACCTTC. It is translated as CASSREVRAPLGYTF.

The V call is TRBV18, the J call TRBJ1-1; 10 bases match TRBD1. The CDR3 spans 14 residues. Trimming cost V 6 bases and J 6 bases; bases outside gene matches: 7. Germline V gives CDR1 KGHSH, CDR2 LQKENI. The DNA of the CDR3 is TGTGCCAGCTCGGACAAGACAGGGGGCTCTGAAGCTTTCTTT. Translated, it gives CASSDKTGGSEAFF.

The V gene is TRBV7-2, the J gene TRBJ2-1; maybe TRBD2 (7 bases). V lost 5 bases and J lost 7, with 15 bases in between. This CDR3 comprises 14 residues. Germline assignment: CDR1 SGHTA and CDR2 FQGNSA. In DNA form, the CDR3 reads TGTGCCAGCAGCAGAGGTCGGGGGGCGAATGAGCAGTTCTTC. Amino acid sequence: CASSRGRGANEQFF.

The rearrangement links TRBV6-1 to TRBJ2-7, with 8 bases fitting TRBD2. J was trimmed by 3 bases and V by 6 bases; bases with no gene match: 10. CDR3 length: 15 amino acids. Germline V gene sequence: CDR1 MNHNS, CDR2 SASEGT. CDR3 nucleotide sequence: TGTGCCAGCAGGGGAGGGAGCGGGAGCCTCTACGAGCAGTACTTC. The encoded protein is CASRGGSGSLYEQYF.

In this sample, this clonotype turned up a few times. At one end the junction does not follow the germline gene, possibly because of a read error. V usage is TRBV11-2 and J usage is TRBJ2-5; D uncertain. Per germline, CDR1 SGHAT and CDR2 FQNNGV. The length of the CDR3 is 12 residues. CDR3 sequence reads: CASSLFSESQYF. The DNA of the CDR3 is TGTGCCAGCAGCTTATTTTCCGAGAGCCAGTACTTC.

The V gene is TRBV12-3 or TRBV12-4, the J gene TRBJ1-2, with TRBD1 matching 10 bases. With V trimmed by 7 bases and J by 4 bases, 6 bases remained unmatched. The CDR3 has 14 amino acids. CDR3 nucleotides: TGTGCCAGCATCCCGGGACAGGGGACCTATGGCTACACCTTC. Its translation is CASIPGQGTYGYTF.

This clonotype is medium-sized in the sample. The V and J genes are TRBV7-2 and TRBJ2-7, with 7 bases matching TRBD2. Looked up from germline, CDR1 is SGHTA and CDR2 is FQGNSA. V lost 5 bases and J lost 6; bases outside the gene matches: 16. The CDR3 consists of 16 residues. CDR3 sequence (DNA): TGTGCCAGCAGCCCCCCCCGTGGCGGGAGATTTAGCGAGCAGTACTTC. It translates to CASSPPRGGRFSEQYF.

In its sample, this clonotype was seen a few times. This chain links TRBV7-8 with TRBJ2-3; D call uncertain. The CDR3 extends over 12 amino acids. CDR1 and CDR2 from the germline V gene are SGHVS and FQNEAQ. Trimming cost V 6 bases and J 5 bases, with 9 bases left between them. DNA for the CDR3: TGTGCCAGCAGACGCAAAGGAGATACGCAGTATTTT. Protein sequence: CASRRKGDTQYF.

The V and J genes are TRBV20-1 and TRBJ1-4, with 7 bases that match TRBD1. The CDR3 spans 13 residues. CDR1 is DFQATT and CDR2 is SNEGSKA in the germline V gene (reference sequence). V shed 2 bases, J shed 3 bases, and the junction held 0 bases outside the gene matches. The CDR3 region is CSARQGANEKLFF. CDR3 coding DNA: TGCAGTGCTAGACAGGGGGCTAATGAAAAACTGTTTTTT.

This clonotype was picked up a small number of times. CDR3 sequence (DNA): TGCAGTGCTACTGGAGGCCCAACTAATGAAAAACTGTTTTTT. This encodes CSATGGPTNEKLFF. This chain joins TRBV20-1 and TRBJ1-4; D gene unclear. V lost 4 bases, J lost 0 bases, and 9 bases lay in between. This CDR3 contains 14 residues. Germline V CDR1 and CDR2: DFQATT, SNEGSKA (reference sequence).

This clonotype was observed a few times. The chain uses TRBV7-2 and TRBJ2-7; D assignment may be TRBD1 or TRBD2 (5 bases each). This CDR3 spans 14 amino acids. The V gene's germline CDR1 is SGHTA and CDR2 FQGNSA. The V end lost 5 bases, the J end lost 9 bases, and 20 bases lay between the germline ends. The CDR3 DNA reads as TGTGCCAGCAGCCCTCCGGGGACCCCCACACGGCAGTACTTC. This gives the protein CASSPPGTPTRQYF.

This clonotype was detected a few times. V and J are TRBV20-1 and TRBJ2-1, with TRBD2 matching 16 bases. V was clipped by 0 bases and J by 8 bases; unmatched bases: 13. This CDR3 comprises 19 residues. Germline CDR1 and CDR2: DFQATT and SNEGSKA (reference sequence). CDR3 residues: CSAREIVTGTSGRVDEQFF. DNA for the CDR3: TGCAGTGCTAGAGAGATTGTAACTGGGACTAGCGGGAGGGTGGATGAGCAGTTCTTC.

This clonotype was counted a few times. The chain uses TRBV20-1 and TRBJ1-5; D ambiguous. Germline V lookup: CDR1 DFQATT, CDR2 SNEGSKA (reference sequence). The V gene lost 5 bases and the J gene lost 7 bases, with 15 bases spanning the gap. CDR3 size: 13 residues. CDR3 residues: CSAGRATNQPQHF. The CDR3 region has the DNA TGCAGTGCTGGCCGGGCGACTAACCAGCCCCAGCATTTT.

A word on this clonotype: A single base separates this from a much larger clone, so it may be a read error. The chain employs TRBV7-2 and TRBJ1-4; D unresolved. This CDR3 is built from 14 residues. Germline V CDR1 and CDR2: SGHTA, FQGNSA. CDR3 sequence (DNA): TGTGCCGGCAGCTTAGGACCCAACTACGCAAAACTGTTTTTT. Translated, it gives CAGSLGPNYAKLFF.

The rearrangement uses TRBV4-3 and TRBJ2-2; D unclear. Germline V CDR1 and CDR2: LGHNA, YSLEER. V lost 2 bases and J 4 bases, leaving 8 bases between the germline ends. This CDR3 has 14 residues. The chain's CDR3 is CASSQPSATGELFF. The CDR3 DNA reads as TGCGCCAGCAGCCAACCCTCAGCCACCGGGGAGCTGTTTTTT.

This clonotype was observed a handful of times. The chain uses TRBV28 and TRBJ1-1, with D unresolved. This CDR3 has 10 residues. Looked up from germline, CDR1 is MDHEN and CDR2 is SYDVKM. V was shortened by 10 bases and J by 7 bases, with 10 bases between the two germline ends. The CDR3 nucleotides are TGTGCCACCATGTACCGTGAAGCTTTCTTT. Translation gives CATMYREAFF.

As for this clonotype: Relative to the germline gene, one junction end is altered; a read error may explain this. The rearrangement joins TRBV7-7 to TRBJ2-5; 8 bases line up with TRBD1. The CDR3 loop spans 13 amino acids. CDR1 is SSHAT, CDR2 FNYEAQ, per germline (reference sequence). CDR3 region: CASSSDRAETQYF. The CDR3 DNA follows: TGTGCTAGCAGCTCGGACAGGGCGGAGACCCAGTACTTC. Supplemented by reference TRBV7-7 and TRBJ2-5, the full variable domain reads GAGVSQSPRYKVTKRGQDVTLRCDPISSHATLYWYQQALGQGPEFLTYFNYEAQPDKSGLPSDRFSAERPEGSISTLTIQRTEQRDSAMYRCASSSDRAETQYFGPGTRLLVL.

The chain recombines TRBV6-2 or TRBV6-3 with TRBJ1-2; D is ambiguous. CDR3 length: 15 amino acids. CDR1 MNHEY and CDR2 SVGEGT come from the germline V gene. Trimming removed 4 bases at V and 1 base at J, with 13 bases between. CDR3: CASSFLGVDNYGYTF. The DNA for the CDR3 is TGTGCCAGCAGTTTCCTTGGCGTAGATAACTATGGCTACACCTTC.

The chain combines TRBV12-3 or TRBV12-4 with TRBJ2-3; D may be TRBD1 or TRBD2 (5 bases each). The CDR3 has 15 residues. The V gene lost 8 bases and the J gene lost 2 bases, with 17 bases spanning the gap. The CDR3 loop reads CASHSRGGPTDTQYF. CDR3 coding DNA: TGTGCCAGCCATTCTCGTGGGGGTCCCACAGATACGCAGTATTTT.

This clonotype was detected only a few times. The gene calls are TRBV28 and TRBJ2-1; 10 nucleotides agree with TRBD2. J was trimmed by 0 bases and V by 5 bases; bases with no gene match: 10. The CDR3 spans 18 residues. Germline CDR1 MDHEN, CDR2 SYDVKM. CDR3: CASSLLAGAPPSYNEQFF. In DNA, the CDR3 is TGTGCCAGCAGTCTCCTAGCGGGAGCCCCCCCCTCCTACAATGAGCAGTTCTTC. The variable domain in full, completed from reference TRBV28 and TRBJ2-1, reads DVKVTQSSRYLVKRTGEKVFLECVQDMDHENMFWYRQDPGLGLRLIYFSYDVKMKEKGDIPEGYSVSREKKERFSLILESASTNQTSMYLCASSLLAGAPPSYNEQFFGPGTRLTVL.

Sample share makes this clonotype medium-sized (0.01 to 0.1%). The V and J genes are TRBV20-1 and TRBJ2-1, with D possibly being TRBD2 (6 bases). This CDR3 contains 14 residues. V was clipped by 3 bases and J by 6 bases, with 15 bases between them. From germline, CDR1 is DFQATT and CDR2 SNEGSKA (reference sequence). The CDR3 reads CSASSTRHPNEQFF. The CDR3 nucleotides are TGCAGTGCTAGTTCGACTAGGCATCCCAATGAGCAGTTCTTC.

A few counts support this clonotype. The chain is built from TRBV20-1 and TRBJ2-1; 7 bases match TRBD2. With 6 bases clipped from V and 2 bases from J, the junction kept 7 bases outside the gene matches. Per the germline V gene, CDR1 is DFQATT and CDR2 is SNEGSKA (reference sequence). CDR3 length: 14 residues. The CDR3 region is CSAPSSGAYNEQFF. As DNA, the CDR3 is TGCAGTGCCCCATCTAGCGGAGCCTACAATGAGCAGTTCTTC.

This chain uses TRBV29-1 with TRBJ2-1, with 7 bases matching TRBD2. Germline CDR1 and CDR2: SQVTM and ANQGSEA. The ends lost 5 bases at V and 9 bases at J; junction bases unmatched: 7. The CDR3 totals 12 residues. CDR3 sequence (DNA): TGCAGCGTTCGGGGGGAGTTAGGTGAGCAGTTCTTC. This sequence encodes CSVRGELGEQFF.

This clonotype was counted a few times. The chain is built from TRBV7-2 and TRBJ2-4; 11 nucleotides agree with TRBD2. The CDR3 is made up of 15 amino acids. Germline lookup yields CDR1 SGHTA and CDR2 FQGNSA. The J segment lost 8 bases and the V segment lost 5 bases, leaving 8 bases of the junction unmatched. The CDR3 bases are TGTGCCAGCAGCGCCTCTACTAGCGGGGGTGACATTCAGTACTTC. Translated: CASSASTSGGDIQYF.

This clonotype came up a few times. The chain is built from TRBV28 and TRBJ2-1; D is unresolved. Looked up from germline, CDR1 is MDHEN and CDR2 is SYDVKM. The CDR3 is made up of 13 amino acids. V was cut by 8 bases and J by 0 bases, with 8 bases left in between. This CDR3 reads CASSQDSYNEQFF. CDR3 nucleotide sequence: TGTGCCAGCTCTCAAGACTCCTACAATGAGCAGTTCTTC.

V is TRBV7-7 and J is TRBJ2-1; 13 bases are shared with TRBD2. The CDR3 runs to 18 residues. Losses at the gene ends were 5 bases for V and 5 bases for J; bases not matched to a gene: 12. Germline V lookup: CDR1 SSHAT, CDR2 FNYEAQ (reference sequence). CDR3 nucleotide sequence: TGTGCCAGCAGCATATTCCAGGGGACTAGCGGGACCGACAATGAGCAGTTCTTC. Protein sequence: CASSIFQGTSGTDNEQFF.

This clonotype was observed a few times. The chain is built from TRBV11-3 and TRBJ2-3; a weak D match, TRBD2 (6 bases). V lost 5 bases to trimming and J lost 3 bases, with 12 bases between them. The CDR3 has 14 amino acids. Germline V gene sequence: CDR1 SGHNT, CDR2 YENEEA. CDR3 DNA: TGTGCCAGCAGCCCGGGAGCGGTTACAGATACGCAGTATTTT. Translation: CASSPGAVTDTQYF.

The chain combines TRBV28 with TRBJ1-1, with unresolved D. The V end was cut by 3 bases, the J end by 4 bases, with 21 bases between. This CDR3 has 17 amino acids. The germline V gene has CDR1 MDHEN and CDR2 SYDVKM. The CDR3 sequence: CASSFIRRRPVSTEAFF. Written as DNA, the CDR3 is TGTGCCAGCAGTTTTATTAGGCGGAGACCCGTGAGCACTGAAGCTTTCTTT.